A single sample is the source of the 24 T cell receptor beta chains below, sequenced in a study of T cell responses to AZD1222 COVID-19 vaccine. Libraries were prepared by immunoSEQ multiplex PCR; TCRdb keeps only in-frame clonotypes and omits some of them. The sample yields some 150,000 clones, approximately 93% seen once. The sequencing used peripheral blood, collected on day 0 of MenACWY control vaccination. These receptors were taken from an adult in good health.

The chain recombines TRBV27 with TRBJ1-3, with D possibly being TRBD1 (5 bases). The ends were cut back, 1 base at V and 0 bases at J, with 13 bases in the middle. CDR3 length: 17 amino acids. Germline V CDR1 and CDR2: MNHEY, SMNVEV (reference sequence). The CDR3 coding sequence is TGTGCCAGCAGTTTATTCTCCCCAGGGAACTCTGGAAACACCATATATTTT. Its protein product is CASSLFSPGNSGNTIYF.

In this sample, this clone turned up a few times. The junction and the germline gene differ at one end; a read error may be behind it. This chain uses TRBV7-9 with TRBJ2-5; either TRBD1 or TRBD2 may fit D (5 bases each). CDR1 SEHNR and CDR2 FQNEAQ come from the germline V gene (reference sequence). CDR3 length equals 14 residues. The CDR3 DNA follows: TGTGCCAGCAGCTTAGTCTGGGAAGGGGAGAACCAGTACTTC. Protein sequence: CASSLVWEGENQYF.

J is TRBJ2-3 and V is TRBV6-6, with D perhaps assigned TRBD1 or TRBD2 (5 bases each). The CDR3 sequence is 14 residues long. Germline assignment: CDR1 MNHNY and CDR2 SVGAGI (reference sequence). The V gene lost 5 bases and the J gene lost 2 bases, with 11 bases spanning the gap. The CDR3 region is CASSRRGVTDTQYF. Written as DNA, the CDR3 is TGTGCCAGCAGTCGCCGGGGCGTCACAGATACGCAGTATTTT.

The V call is TRBV6-5, the J call TRBJ1-2, with 7 nucleotides matching TRBD1. V dropped 7 bases and J dropped 8; count of bases not matched to a gene: 13. This CDR3 region has 14 residues. Per the germline V gene, CDR1 is MNHEY and CDR2 is SVGAGI. CDR3 bases: TGTGCCAGCACCGGGGCAGGGGGTACGCGAGGCTACACCTTC. Amino acid sequence: CASTGAGGTRGYTF.

This chain connects TRBV6-2 or TRBV6-3 to TRBJ2-3; 12 bases match TRBD2. Losses at the gene ends were 2 bases for V and 1 base for J; bases not matched to a gene: 4. Germline V gene lookup returns CDR1 MNHEY and CDR2 SVGEGT. This CDR3 has 17 residues. This chain's CDR3 is CASSYVTSGGRTDTQYF. The CDR3 DNA follows: TGTGCCAGCAGTTACGTAACTAGCGGGGGGCGCACAGATACGCAGTATTTT.

The chain joins TRBV7-9 to TRBJ1-1; D unresolved. CDR3 length: 12 amino acids. V was cut by 5 bases and J by 6 bases, with 10 bases left in between. CDR1 is SEHNR, CDR2 FQNEAQ, per germline (reference sequence). The CDR3 loop is CASSAGKSEAFF. The CDR3 DNA reads TGTGCCAGCAGCGCGGGAAAGTCTGAAGCTTTCTTT.

In its sample, this clone was seen a few times. This chain connects TRBV11-2 to TRBJ1-1; D ambiguous. This CDR3 region has 15 residues. The germline V gene encodes CDR1 SGHAT and CDR2 FQNNGV. V lost 0 bases and J lost 5, with 13 bases in between. CDR3 sequence: CASSLDGRVRTEAFF. The CDR3 DNA sequence: TGTGCCAGCAGCTTAGATGGGAGGGTACGGACTGAAGCTTTCTTT. The complete variable domain, with remaining parts taken from reference TRBV11-2 and TRBJ1-1, reads EAGVAQSPRYKIIEKRQSVAFWCNPISGHATLYWYQQILGQGPKLLIQFQNNGVVDDSQLPKDRFSAERLKGVDSTLKIQPAKLEDSAVYLCASSLDGRVRTEAFFGQGTRLTVV.

The CDR3 region is CASSQDRGTEAFF. DNA of the CDR3: TGTGCCAGCAGCCAAGACAGGGGGACTGAAGCTTTCTTT. This chain links TRBV12-3 or TRBV12-4 with TRBJ1-1; 9 positions agree with TRBD1. J was trimmed by 5 bases and V by 6 bases; bases with no gene match: 4. CDR3 length: 13 residues.

This chain connects TRBV27 to TRBJ1-5, with 7 bases fitting TRBD1. V lost 5 bases to trimming and J lost 3 bases; unmatched junction nucleotides: 4. This CDR3 contains 14 residues. Germline-derived CDR1 and CDR2 are MNHEY and SMNVEV (reference sequence). The CDR3 loop reads CASSRTGDNQPQHF. CDR3 nucleotide sequence: TGTGCCAGCAGTAGGACAGGCGACAATCAGCCCCAGCATTTT.

V usage is TRBV2 and J usage is TRBJ2-5; D is uncertain. In germline, CDR1 is SNHLY, CDR2 FYNNEI. V lost 4 bases and J lost 5, with 14 bases in between. This CDR3 contains 14 residues. The DNA for the CDR3 is TGTGCCAGCAGTGCGGTTGGTTTCCGTGAGACCCAGTACTTC. This sequence encodes CASSAVGFRETQYF.

V usage is TRBV5-1 and J usage is TRBJ1-2, with D possibly matching TRBD1 (5 bases). The CDR3 sequence is 15 residues long. The V and J ends lost 1 base and 4 bases respectively, with 14 bases between them. Germline loops: CDR1 SGHRS, CDR2 YFSETQ. CDR3 sequence (DNA): TGCGCCAGCAGCTTGACAGGATCTGAGAGCTATGGCTACACCTTC. Amino acid sequence: CASSLTGSESYGYTF.

J is TRBJ1-3 and V is TRBV5-1; D not resolved. V shed 6 bases and J shed 3 bases, with 10 bases lying between them. Germline CDR1 reads SGHRS; CDR2 reads YFSETQ. The CDR3 is 13 residues long. CDR3 DNA: TGCGCCAGCAAGGTACGGGGTGGAAACACCATATATTTT. It specifies CASKVRGGNTIYF.

The chain uses TRBV20-1 and TRBJ1-1; D unresolved. V was pared by 6 bases and J by 11 bases, with 13 bases between. The CDR3 covers 10 residues. Germline-derived CDR1 and CDR2 are DFQATT and SNEGSKA (reference sequence). CDR3 sequence: CSAPREKAFF. CDR3 DNA sequence: TGCAGTGCCCCGAGGGAGAAGGCTTTCTTT.

There are a few counts of this clone. In DNA form, the CDR3 reads TGTGCCAGCAGTGAAGTGAACATTCAGTACTTC. Translated, it gives CASSEVNIQYF. The chain is built from TRBV6-1 and TRBJ2-4; unclear D gene. Germline V gene lookup returns CDR1 MNHNS and CDR2 SASEGT. V was clipped by 1 base and J by 7 bases, with 2 bases between them. The CDR3 has 11 amino acids.

The V call is TRBV5-1, the J call TRBJ1-1, with a tentative D call TRBD1 (5 bases). Per germline, CDR1 SGHRS and CDR2 YFSETQ. V was cut by 2 bases and J by 1 base, with 9 bases left in between. CDR3 size: 14 residues. CDR3 nucleotide sequence: TGCGCCAGCAGCTTAGACAGCAGGAACACTGAAGCTTTCTTT. Protein: CASSLDSRNTEAFF.

The chain couples TRBV18 to TRBJ1-1; a possible D gene is TRBD1 (6 bases). The CDR3 is 15 residues long. Germline CDR1 KGHSH, CDR2 LQKENI. V was cut by 6 bases and J by 5 bases, with 19 bases left in between. The CDR3 is CASSAGQGSLTEAFF. The CDR3 DNA sequence: TGTGCCAGCTCCGCCGGGCAGGGGTCCCTGACTGAAGCTTTCTTT.

The chain recombines TRBV4-1 with TRBJ2-6, with 11 bases lining up with TRBD1. After removal of 5 bases from V and 1 base from J, the junction contained 7 bases not matched to a gene. CDR1 is MGHRA and CDR2 is YSYEKL in the germline V gene. The CDR3 extends over 18 amino acids. The DNA for the CDR3 is TGCGCCAGCAGCAGGGGTCGGGACAGGGGGTCTGGGGCCAACGTCCTGACTTTC. Protein product: CASSRGRDRGSGANVLTF.

The rearrangement joins TRBV11-2 to TRBJ2-6; D remains unclear. With 10 bases removed from V and 4 bases from J, the gap between germline ends came to 5 bases. CDR3 length: 11 amino acids. Germline values: CDR1 SGHAT, CDR2 FQNNGV. The CDR3 spells CATRGANVLTF. The CDR3 DNA reads as TGTGCCACGAGGGGGGCCAACGTCCTGACTTTC.

J is TRBJ1-1 and V is TRBV5-1; 7 bases line up with TRBD1. This CDR3 has 15 residues. V lost 0 bases to trimming and J lost 4 bases; unmatched junction nucleotides: 6. Germline V gives CDR1 SGHRS, CDR2 YFSETQ. CDR3 in amino acids: CASSLATTGATEAFF. In DNA form, the CDR3 reads TGCGCCAGCAGCTTGGCCACAACAGGGGCCACTGAAGCTTTCTTT.

This clone was seen a handful of times. The chain uses TRBV4-3 and TRBJ2-2, with 11 bases fitting TRBD2. This CDR3 has 20 residues. With V trimmed by 0 bases and J by 3 bases, 12 bases remained unmatched. Germline V gene sequence: CDR1 LGHNA, CDR2 YSLEER. The CDR3 coding sequence is TGCGCCAGCAGCCAAGAAGTCGCCCTTCCTAGCGGGGGGTACACCGGGGAGCTGTTTTTT. It specifies CASSQEVALPSGGYTGELFF.

This chain connects TRBV6-5 to TRBJ2-3; 8 bases are shared with TRBD2. Germline trimming cut 9 bases from V and 2 bases from J; bases unmatched to any gene: 4. The germline V gene encodes CDR1 MNHEY and CDR2 SVGAGI. The CDR3 contains 13 residues. The CDR3 is CASSGGATDTQYF. CDR3 sequence (DNA): TGTGCCAGTTCCGGGGGGGCCACAGATACGCAGTATTTT.

The chain is built from TRBV5-1 and TRBJ2-7; tentatively, D is TRBD1 (5 bases). Germline values: CDR1 SGHRS, CDR2 YFSETQ. Trimming cost V 2 bases and J 7 bases, with 13 bases left between them. The CDR3 is made up of 13 amino acids. The CDR3 DNA sequence: TGCGCCAGCAGCTTTACAGGTTTCGAGGAGCAGTACTTC. Amino acids: CASSFTGFEEQYF.

The chain recombines TRBV25-1 with TRBJ1-1; D uncertain. CDR1 is MGHDK and CDR2 is SYGVNS in the germline V gene. Deletions cut 5 bases from V and 4 bases from J, with 8 bases between. The length of the CDR3 is 12 residues. The CDR3 loop is CASSRVGTEAFF. CDR3 in DNA: TGTGCCAGCAGTCGGGTCGGCACTGAAGCTTTCTTT.

The rearrangement links TRBV7-2 to TRBJ1-2; 9 positions agree with TRBD1. Germline trimming cut 5 bases from V and 5 bases from J; bases unmatched to any gene: 6. Germline V lookup: CDR1 SGHTA, CDR2 FQGNSA. The CDR3 spans 14 residues. CDR3: CASSRTGDKYGYTF. CDR3 DNA: TGTGCCAGCAGCCGGACAGGGGATAAGTATGGCTACACCTTC.